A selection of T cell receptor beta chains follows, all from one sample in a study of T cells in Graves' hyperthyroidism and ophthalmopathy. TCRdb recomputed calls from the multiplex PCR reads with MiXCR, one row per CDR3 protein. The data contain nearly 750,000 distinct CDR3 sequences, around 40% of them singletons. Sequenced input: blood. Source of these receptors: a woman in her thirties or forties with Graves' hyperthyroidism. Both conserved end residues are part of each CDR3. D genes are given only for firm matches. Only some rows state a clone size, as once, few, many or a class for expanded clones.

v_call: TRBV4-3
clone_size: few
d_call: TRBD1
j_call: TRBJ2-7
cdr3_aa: CASSHAGTGFAYEQYF
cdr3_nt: TGCGCCAGCAGCCATGCCGGGACAGGGTTCGCCTACGAGCAGTACTTC

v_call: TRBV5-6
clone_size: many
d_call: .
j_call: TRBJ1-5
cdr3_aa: CASNRWGVSNQPQHF
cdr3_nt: TGTGCCAGCAACCGGTGGGGAGTGTCCAATCAGCCCCAGCATTTT

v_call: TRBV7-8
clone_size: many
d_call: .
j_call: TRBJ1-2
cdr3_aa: CASSPSAGPNHYGYTF
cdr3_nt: TGTGCCAGCAGCCCTTCGGCAGGGCCGAACCACTATGGCTACACCTTC

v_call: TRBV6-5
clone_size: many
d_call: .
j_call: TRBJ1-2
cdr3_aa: CASSRNSYGYTF
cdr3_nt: TGTGCCAGCAGTCGGAACAGCTATGGCTACACCTTC

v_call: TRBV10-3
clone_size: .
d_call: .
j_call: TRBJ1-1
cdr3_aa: CASRKNMNTEAFF
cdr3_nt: TGTGCCAGCAGGAAAAACATGAACACTGAAGCTTTCTTT

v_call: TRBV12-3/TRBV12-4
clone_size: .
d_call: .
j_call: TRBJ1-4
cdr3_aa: CASSYRKRLFF
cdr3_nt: TGTGCCAGCAGTTATCGGAAAAGATTGTTTTTT

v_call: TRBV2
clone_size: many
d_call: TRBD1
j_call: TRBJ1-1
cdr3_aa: CASSQQGAYTEAFF
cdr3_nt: TGTGCCAGCAGTCAACAGGGGGCGTACACTGAAGCTTTCTTT

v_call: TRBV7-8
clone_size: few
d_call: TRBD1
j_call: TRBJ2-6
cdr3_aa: CASSPRQGATSGANVLTF
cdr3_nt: TGTGCCAGCAGCCCAAGACAGGGTGCTACCTCTGGGGCCAACGTCCTGACTTTC

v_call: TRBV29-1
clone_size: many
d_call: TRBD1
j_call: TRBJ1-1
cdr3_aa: CSVEGQEGWNTEAFF
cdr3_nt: TGCAGCGTTGAGGGACAGGAGGGCTGGAACACTGAAGCTTTCTTT

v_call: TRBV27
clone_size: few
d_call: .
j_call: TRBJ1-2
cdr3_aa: CASSHSRAYGYTF
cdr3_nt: TGTGCCAGCAGCCACAGCCGGGCCTATGGCTACACCTTC

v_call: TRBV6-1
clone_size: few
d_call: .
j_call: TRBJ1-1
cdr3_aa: CASSKGLVWNTEAFF
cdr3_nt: TGTGCCAGCAGCAAAGGGCTGGTTTGGAACACTGAAGCTTTCTTT

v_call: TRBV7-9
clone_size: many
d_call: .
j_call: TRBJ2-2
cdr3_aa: CASSTRGRDTGELFF
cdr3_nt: TGTGCCAGCAGCACCAGAGGCAGGGACACCGGGGAGCTGTTTTTT

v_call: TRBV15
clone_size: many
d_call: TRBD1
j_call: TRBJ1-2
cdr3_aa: CATSRDPGTARNYGYTF
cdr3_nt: TGTGCCACCAGCAGAGATCCGGGGACAGCTCGTAACTATGGCTACACCTTC

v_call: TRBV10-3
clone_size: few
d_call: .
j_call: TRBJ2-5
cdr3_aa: CAILGGETQYF
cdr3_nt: TGTGCCATCCTGGGCGGCGAGACTCAGTACTTC

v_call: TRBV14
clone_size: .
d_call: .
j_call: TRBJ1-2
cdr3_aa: CASSQDSHENYGYTF
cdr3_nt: TGTGCCAGCAGCCAAGATTCCCACGAAAACTATGGCTACACCTTC

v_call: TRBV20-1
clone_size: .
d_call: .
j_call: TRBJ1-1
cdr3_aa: CSATQMDSYTEAFF
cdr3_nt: TGCAGTGCTACACAAATGGACAGCTACACTGAAGCTTTCTTT

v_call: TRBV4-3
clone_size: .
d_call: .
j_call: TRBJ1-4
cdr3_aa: CASSQDMTNEDEKLFF
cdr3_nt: TGCGCCAGCAGCCAAGATATGACAAATGAGGACGAAAAACTGTTTTTT

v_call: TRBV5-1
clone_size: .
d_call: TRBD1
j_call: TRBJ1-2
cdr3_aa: CASTPGTGGSYGYTF
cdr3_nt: TGCGCCAGCACGCCCGGGACAGGGGGCAGCTATGGCTACACCTTC

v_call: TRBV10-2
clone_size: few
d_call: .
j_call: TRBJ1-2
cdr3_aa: CASSEASYGYTF
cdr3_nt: TGTGCCAGCAGTGAGGCTTCGTATGGCTACACCTTC

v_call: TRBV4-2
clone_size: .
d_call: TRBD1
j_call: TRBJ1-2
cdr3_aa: CASSQSRQGASGYTF
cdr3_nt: TGTGCCAGCAGCCAAAGTCGACAGGGGGCCAGTGGCTACACCTTC

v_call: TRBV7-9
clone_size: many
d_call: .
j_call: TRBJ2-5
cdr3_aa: CASSPSWGGSGETQYF
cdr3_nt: TGTGCCAGCAGTCCCTCCTGGGGTGGGTCAGGAGAGACCCAGTACTTC

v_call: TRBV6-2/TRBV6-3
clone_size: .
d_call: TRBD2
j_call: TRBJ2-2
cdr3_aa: CASSYSTSGGMNTGELFF
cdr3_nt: TGTGCCAGCAGTTACTCGACTAGCGGGGGCATGAACACCGGGGAGCTGTTTTTT

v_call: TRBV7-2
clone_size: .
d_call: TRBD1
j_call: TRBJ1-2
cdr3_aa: CASSVDREGGYTF
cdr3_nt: TGTGCCAGCAGCGTGGACAGGGAGGGAGGCTACACCTTC

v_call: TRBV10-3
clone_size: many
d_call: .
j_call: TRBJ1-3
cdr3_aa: CASRSPQSVNTIYF
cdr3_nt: TGTGCCAGCAGGTCGCCGCAGAGCGTAAACACCATATATTTT

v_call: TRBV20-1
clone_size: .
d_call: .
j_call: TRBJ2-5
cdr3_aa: CSVGVWQETQYF
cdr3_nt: TGCAGTGTGGGGGTTTGGCAAGAGACCCAGTACTTC

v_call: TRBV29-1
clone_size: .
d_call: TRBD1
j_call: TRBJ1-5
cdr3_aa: CSVVDRGETQHF
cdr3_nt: TGCAGCGTGGTTGACAGGGGAGAGACCCAGCATTTT

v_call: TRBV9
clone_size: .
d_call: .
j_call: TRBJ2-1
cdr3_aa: CASSSDRALITEQFF
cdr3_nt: TGTGCCAGCAGCTCAGACCGGGCCCTCATCACGGAGCAGTTCTTC

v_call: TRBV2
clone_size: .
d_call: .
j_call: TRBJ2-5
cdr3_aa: CASSAQGYQETQYF
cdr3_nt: TGTGCCAGCAGTGCCCAGGGGTACCAAGAGACCCAGTACTTC

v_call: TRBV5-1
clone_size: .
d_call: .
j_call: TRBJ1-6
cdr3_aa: CASSLDGPGSALHF
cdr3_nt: TGCGCCAGCAGCTTGGATGGCCCCGGATCGGCCCTCCACTTT

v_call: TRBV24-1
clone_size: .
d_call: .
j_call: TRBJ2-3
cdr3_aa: CATSDGRNGVPTNYF
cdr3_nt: TGTGCCACCAGTGATGGGAGGAACGGAGTTCCGACTAACTATTTT

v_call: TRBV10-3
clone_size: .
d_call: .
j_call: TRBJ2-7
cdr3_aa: CAISDRDGAYEQYF
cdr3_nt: TGTGCCATCAGTGACCGGGACGGAGCCTACGAGCAGTACTTC

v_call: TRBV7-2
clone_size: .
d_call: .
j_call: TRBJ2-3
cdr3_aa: CTSSRRFGDTQYF
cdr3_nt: TGTACCAGCAGCCGGAGGTTTGGAGATACGCAGTATTTT

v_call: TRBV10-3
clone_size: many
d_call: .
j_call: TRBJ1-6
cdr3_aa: CAISQVDAYNSPLHF
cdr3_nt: TGTGCCATCAGTCAAGTGGACGCTTATAATTCACCCCTCCACTTT

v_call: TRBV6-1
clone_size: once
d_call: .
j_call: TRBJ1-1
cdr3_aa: CASSAATFLNTEAFF
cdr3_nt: TGTGCCAGCAGTGCGGCCACCTTTTTAAACACTGAAGCTTTCTTT

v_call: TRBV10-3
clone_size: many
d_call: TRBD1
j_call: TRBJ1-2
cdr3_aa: CATQGQGRELGGYTF
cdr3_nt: TGTGCCACCCAGGGACAGGGACGAGAGTTAGGTGGCTACACCTTC

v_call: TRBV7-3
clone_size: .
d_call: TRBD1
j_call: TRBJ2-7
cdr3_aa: CASSLKGQGGYEQYF
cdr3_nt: TGTGCCAGCAGCTTAAAGGGACAGGGAGGGTACGAGCAGTACTTC

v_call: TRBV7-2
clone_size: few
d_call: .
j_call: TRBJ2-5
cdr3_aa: CASSLIKGGRGTQYF
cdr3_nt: TGTGCCAGCAGCTTAATAAAAGGGGGGCGGGGGACCCAGTACTTC

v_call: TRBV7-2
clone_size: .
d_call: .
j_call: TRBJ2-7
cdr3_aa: CATSLYPYEQYF
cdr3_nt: TGTGCCACCTCTTTGTACCCCTACGAGCAGTACTTC

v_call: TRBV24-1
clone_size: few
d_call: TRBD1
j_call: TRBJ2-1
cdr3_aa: CATSDRDRVNEQFF
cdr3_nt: TGTGCCACCAGTGATAGGGACAGGGTTAACGAGCAGTTCTTC